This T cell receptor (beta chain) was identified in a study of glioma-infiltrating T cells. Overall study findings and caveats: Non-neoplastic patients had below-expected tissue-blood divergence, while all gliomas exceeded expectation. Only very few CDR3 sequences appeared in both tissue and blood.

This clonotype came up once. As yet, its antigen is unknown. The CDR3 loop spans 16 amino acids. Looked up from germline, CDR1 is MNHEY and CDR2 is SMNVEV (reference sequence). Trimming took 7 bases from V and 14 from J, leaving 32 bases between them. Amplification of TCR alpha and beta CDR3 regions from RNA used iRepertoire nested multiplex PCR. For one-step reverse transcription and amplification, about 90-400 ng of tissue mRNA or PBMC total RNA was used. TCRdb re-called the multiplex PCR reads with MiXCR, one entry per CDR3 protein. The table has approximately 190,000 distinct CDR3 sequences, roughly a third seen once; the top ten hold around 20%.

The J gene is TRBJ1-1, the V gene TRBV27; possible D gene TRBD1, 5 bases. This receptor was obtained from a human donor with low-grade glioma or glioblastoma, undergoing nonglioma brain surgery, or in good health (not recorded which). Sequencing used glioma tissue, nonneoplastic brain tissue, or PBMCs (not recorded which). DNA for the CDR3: TGTGCCAGCAAAGGGACTAGCGGGAGAGCAGAGATGGAGCAGTTCTTT. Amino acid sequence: CASKGTSGRAEMEQFF.